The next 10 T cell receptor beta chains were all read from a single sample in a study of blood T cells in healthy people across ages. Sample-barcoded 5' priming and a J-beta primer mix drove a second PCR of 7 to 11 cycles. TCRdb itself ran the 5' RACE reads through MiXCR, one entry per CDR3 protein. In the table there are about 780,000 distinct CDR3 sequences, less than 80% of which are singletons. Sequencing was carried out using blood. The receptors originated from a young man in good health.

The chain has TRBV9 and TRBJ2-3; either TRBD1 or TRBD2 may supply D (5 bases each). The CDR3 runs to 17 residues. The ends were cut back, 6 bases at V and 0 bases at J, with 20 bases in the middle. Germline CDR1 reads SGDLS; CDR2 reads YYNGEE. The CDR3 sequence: CASNEIRGGSSTDTQYF. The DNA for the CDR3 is TGTGCCAGCAACGAAATTCGGGGCGGATCTAGCACAGATACGCAGTATTTT.

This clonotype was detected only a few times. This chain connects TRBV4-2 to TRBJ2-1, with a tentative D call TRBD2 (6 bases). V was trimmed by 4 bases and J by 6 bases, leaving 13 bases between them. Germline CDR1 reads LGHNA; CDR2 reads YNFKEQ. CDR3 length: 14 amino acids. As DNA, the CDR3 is TGTGCCAGCAGCCTCCCCGGGACTTCCAATGAGCAGTTCTTC. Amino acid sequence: CASSLPGTSNEQFF.

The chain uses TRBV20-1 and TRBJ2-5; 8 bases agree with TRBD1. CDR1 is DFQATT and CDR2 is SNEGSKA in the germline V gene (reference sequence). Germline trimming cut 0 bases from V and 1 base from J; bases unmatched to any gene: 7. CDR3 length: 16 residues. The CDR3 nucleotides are TGCAGTGCTAGAGATCTTAGAGGACAGGGCCAAGAGACCCAGTACTTC. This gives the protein CSARDLRGQGQETQYF.

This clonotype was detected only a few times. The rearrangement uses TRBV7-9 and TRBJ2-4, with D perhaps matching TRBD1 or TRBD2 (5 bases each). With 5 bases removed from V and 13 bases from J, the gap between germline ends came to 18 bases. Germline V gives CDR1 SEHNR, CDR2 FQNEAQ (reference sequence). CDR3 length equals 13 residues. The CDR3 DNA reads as TGTGCCAGCAGCGTAAACCCTACCAGGGAGCAGTACTTC. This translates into CASSVNPTREQYF. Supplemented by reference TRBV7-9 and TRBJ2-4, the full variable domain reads DTGVSQNPRHKITKRGQNVTFRCDPISEHNRLYWYRQTLGQGPEFLTYFQNEAQLEKSRLLSDRFSAERPKGSFSTLEIQRTEQGDSAMYLCASSVNPTREQYFGAGTRLSVL.

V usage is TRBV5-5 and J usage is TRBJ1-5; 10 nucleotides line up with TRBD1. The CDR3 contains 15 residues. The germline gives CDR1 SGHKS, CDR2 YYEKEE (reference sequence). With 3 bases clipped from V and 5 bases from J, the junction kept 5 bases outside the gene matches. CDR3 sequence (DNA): TGTGCCAGCAGCTCCGGGACAGGGGAAGATCAGCCCCAGCATTTT. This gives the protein CASSSGTGEDQPQHF.

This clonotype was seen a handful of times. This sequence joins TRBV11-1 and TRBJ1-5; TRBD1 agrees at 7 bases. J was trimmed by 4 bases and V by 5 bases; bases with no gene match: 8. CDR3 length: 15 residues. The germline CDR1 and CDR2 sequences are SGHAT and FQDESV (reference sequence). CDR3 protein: CASSVGTASNQPQHF. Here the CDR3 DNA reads TGTGCCAGCAGCGTCGGGACAGCTTCAAATCAGCCCCAGCATTTT.

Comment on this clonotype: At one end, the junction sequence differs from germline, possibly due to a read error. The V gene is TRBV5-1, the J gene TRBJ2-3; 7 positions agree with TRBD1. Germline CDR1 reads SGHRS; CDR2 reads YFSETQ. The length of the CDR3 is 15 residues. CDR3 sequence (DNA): TGTGCCAGCAGTTTAAGACAGGGCAGCACAGATACGCAGTATTTT. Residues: CASSLRQGSTDTQYF.

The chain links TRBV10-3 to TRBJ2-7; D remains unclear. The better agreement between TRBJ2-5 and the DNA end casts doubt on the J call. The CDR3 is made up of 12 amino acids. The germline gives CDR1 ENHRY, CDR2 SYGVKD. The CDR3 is CAISESIETQYF. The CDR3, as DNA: TGTGCCATCAGTGAGTCGATAGAGACCCAGTACTTC.

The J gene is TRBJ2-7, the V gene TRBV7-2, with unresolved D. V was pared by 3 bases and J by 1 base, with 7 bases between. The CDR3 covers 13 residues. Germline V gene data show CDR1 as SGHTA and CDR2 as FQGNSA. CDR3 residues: CASSLSTSYEQYF. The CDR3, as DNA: TGTGCCAGCAGCTTGAGCACATCCTACGAGCAGTACTTC.

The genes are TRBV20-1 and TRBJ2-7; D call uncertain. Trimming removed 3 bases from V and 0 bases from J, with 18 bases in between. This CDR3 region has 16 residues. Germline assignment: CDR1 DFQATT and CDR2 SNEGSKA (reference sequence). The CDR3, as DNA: TGCAGTGCTAGTCCCAGTGACTTTAGGAGCTCCTACGAGCAGTACTTC. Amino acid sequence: CSASPSDFRSSYEQYF.